These 9 T cell receptor beta chains were sequenced from one sample in a study of T cells in Graves' hyperthyroidism and ophthalmopathy. RNA transcripts provided the source from which TCR beta CDR3 regions were amplified. First-round RT-PCR targeting the TCR CDR3 was performed with the HTBI primer set. TCRdb reanalysed the multiplex PCR reads using MiXCR and keeps one entry per CDR3 protein. The sample holds hundreds of thousands of distinct CDR3 sequences; roughly a quarter are singletons and the top ten take approximately 35%. Sequencing was carried out using blood. The receptor set was obtained from a woman aged 40 to 49 with Graves' ophthalmopathy.

The V gene is TRBV6-2 or TRBV6-3, the J gene TRBJ2-7; 10 nucleotides match TRBD2. This CDR3 has 15 amino acids. Germline lookup yields CDR1 MNHEY and CDR2 SVGEGT. The junction had 7 bases not matched to a gene; V was cut back by 2 bases and J by 6 bases. CDR3 loop: CASSYGLAGVGEQYF. In nucleotides, the CDR3 is TGTGCCAGCAGTTACGGGCTAGCGGGAGTAGGCGAGCAGTACTTC.

At least ten counts were recorded for this clonotype. The chain has TRBV12-3 or TRBV12-4 and TRBJ1-5; D possibly corresponds to TRBD1 (6 bases). V was pared by 3 bases and J by 3 bases, with 15 bases between. This CDR3 is 16 amino acids long. The CDR3 coding sequence is TGTGCCAGCAGTTTTAGAGGGGGGGCCGACAATCAGCCCCAGCATTTT. Translating gives CASSFRGGADNQPQHF.

This clonotype was counted many times. V usage is TRBV20-1 and J usage is TRBJ2-7; TRBD2 agrees at 9 bases. Trimming took 0 bases from V and 3 from J; bases not matched to a gene: 6. This CDR3 is 15 amino acids long. The germline gives CDR1 DFQATT, CDR2 SNEGSKA (reference sequence). The CDR3, as DNA: TGCAGTGCTAGAGATGGGACTAGCCACCACTACGAGCAGTACTTC. It is translated as CSARDGTSHHYEQYF.

This clonotype has at least ten counts. This chain joins TRBV6-5 and TRBJ2-7; no clear D gene. CDR3 length: 17 amino acids. Germline-derived CDR1 and CDR2 are MNHEY and SVGAGI. V lost 7 bases to trimming and J lost 4 bases, with 26 bases between them. The CDR3 protein is CASTLPRAYIGSYEQYF. The CDR3 DNA follows: TGTGCCAGCACCCTCCCCCGGGCGTATATTGGGTCTTACGAGCAGTACTTC.

The table lists this clonotype with many counts. The V call is TRBV27, the J call TRBJ2-2; D possibly corresponds to TRBD2 (6 bases). Germline CDR1 MNHEY, CDR2 SMNVEV (reference sequence). V was shortened by 3 bases and J by 7 bases, with 12 bases between the two germline ends. The CDR3 contains 14 residues. CDR3 sequence (DNA): TGTGCCAGCAGTTTGGGACTTTTATTCGGGGAGCTGTTTTTT. This codes for CASSLGLLFGELFF.

With regard to this clonotype: The junction departs from germline at one end; a sequencing error may be responsible. The chain couples TRBV13 to TRBJ2-2, with D perhaps given as TRBD1 or TRBD2 (6 bases each). From germline, CDR1 is PRHDT and CDR2 FYEKMQ (reference sequence). This CDR3 contains 15 residues. The CDR3 loop is CASSFLQGPTGGLFF. The CDR3 DNA sequence: TGTGCCAGCAGCTTTTTACAGGGTCCCACCGGGGGGCTGTTTTTT.

This clonotype was counted once. The CDR3 end shows no conserved phenylalanine or tryptophan, and so a read error is likely. The chain is built from TRBV29-1 and TRBJ1-5; the D gene is possibly TRBD1 (6 bases). The CDR3 consists of 13 residues. Trimming took off 7 bases at V and 6 bases at J, with 16 bases between the two ends. Looked up from germline, CDR1 is SQVTM and CDR2 is ANQGSEA. This CDR3 is CSATGRGGQPQHL. The CDR3 region has the DNA TGCAGCGCCACAGGGAGGGGTGGTCAGCCCCAGCATCTT.

Concerning this clonotype itself: A much larger clone sits a single nucleotide away, making a read error possible. This chain uses TRBV4-2 with TRBJ1-6, with D hard to call. The CDR3 is made up of 15 amino acids. Germline-derived CDR1 and CDR2 are LGHNA and YNFKEQ. V dropped 8 bases and J dropped 7 bases, with 18 bases sitting between them. In DNA, the CDR3 is TGTGCCAGCGCCAATCCTCCACTCATAAATTCACCCCTCCACTTT. Encoded protein: CASANPPLINSPLHF.

This clonotype was seen at least ten times. The rearrangement uses TRBV28 and TRBJ1-2, with D maybe TRBD1 (5 bases). Germline CDR1 reads MDHEN; CDR2 reads SYDVKM. V lost 5 bases, J lost 4 bases, and 14 bases lay in between. There are 14 residues in the CDR3. The CDR3 bases are TGTGCCAGCAGTACCCGACAGTCCTTCTATGGCTACACCTTC. Translating it yields CASSTRQSFYGYTF.